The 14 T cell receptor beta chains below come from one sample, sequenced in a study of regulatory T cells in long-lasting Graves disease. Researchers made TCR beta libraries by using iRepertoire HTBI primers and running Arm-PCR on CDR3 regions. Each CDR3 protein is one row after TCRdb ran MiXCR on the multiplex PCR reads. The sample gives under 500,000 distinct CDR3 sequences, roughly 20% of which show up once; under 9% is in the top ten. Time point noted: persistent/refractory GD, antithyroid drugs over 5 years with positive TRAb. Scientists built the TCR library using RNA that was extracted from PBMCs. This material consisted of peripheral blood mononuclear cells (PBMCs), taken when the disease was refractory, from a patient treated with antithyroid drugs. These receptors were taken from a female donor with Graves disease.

DNA for the CDR3: TGCGCCAGCAGCTTGTCGGCGGCGTACGAGCAGTACTTC. Protein: CASSLSAAYEQYF. The chain combines TRBV5-1 with TRBJ2-7; D remains unclear. The CDR3 has 13 residues. V dropped 1 base and J dropped 4 bases, with 9 bases sitting between them. The V gene's germline CDR1 is SGHRS and CDR2 YFSETQ.

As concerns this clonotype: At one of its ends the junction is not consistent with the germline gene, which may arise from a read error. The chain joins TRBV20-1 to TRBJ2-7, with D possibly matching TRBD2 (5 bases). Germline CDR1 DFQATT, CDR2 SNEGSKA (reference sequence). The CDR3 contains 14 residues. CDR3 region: CSPSQDRYSYGQYF. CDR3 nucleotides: TGCAGCCCTAGCCAGGACCGGTACTCCTACGGGCAGTACTTC.

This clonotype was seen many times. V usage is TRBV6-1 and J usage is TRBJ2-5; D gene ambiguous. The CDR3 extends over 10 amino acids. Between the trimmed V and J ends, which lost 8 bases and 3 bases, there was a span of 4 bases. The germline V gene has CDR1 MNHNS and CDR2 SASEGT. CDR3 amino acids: CASEKETQYF. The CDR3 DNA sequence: TGTGCCAGCGAGAAAGAGACCCAGTACTTC.

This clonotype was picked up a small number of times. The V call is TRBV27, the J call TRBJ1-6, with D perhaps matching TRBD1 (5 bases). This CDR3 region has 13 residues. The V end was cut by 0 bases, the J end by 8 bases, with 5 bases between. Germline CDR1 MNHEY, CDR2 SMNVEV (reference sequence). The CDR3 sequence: CASSLSTDSPLHF. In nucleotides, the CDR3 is TGTGCCAGCAGTTTATCGACAGATTCACCCCTCCACTTT.

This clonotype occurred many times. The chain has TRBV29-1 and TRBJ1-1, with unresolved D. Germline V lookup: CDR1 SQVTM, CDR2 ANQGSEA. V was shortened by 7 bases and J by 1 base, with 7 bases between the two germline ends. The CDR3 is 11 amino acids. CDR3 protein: CSALQNTEAFF. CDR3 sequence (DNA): TGCAGCGCCCTGCAGAACACTGAAGCTTTCTTT.

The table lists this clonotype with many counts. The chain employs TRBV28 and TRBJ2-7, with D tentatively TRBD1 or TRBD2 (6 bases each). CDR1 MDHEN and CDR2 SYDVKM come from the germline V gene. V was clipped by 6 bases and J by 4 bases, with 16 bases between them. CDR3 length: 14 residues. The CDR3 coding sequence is TGTGCCAGCAGCCCCCCCAGGGGAGGATACGAGCAGTACTTC. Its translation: CASSPPRGGYEQYF.

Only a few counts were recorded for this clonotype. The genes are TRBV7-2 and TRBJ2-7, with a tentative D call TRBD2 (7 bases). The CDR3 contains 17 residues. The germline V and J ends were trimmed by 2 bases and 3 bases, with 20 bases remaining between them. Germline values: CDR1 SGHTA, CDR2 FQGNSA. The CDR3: CASSLRRGVGGSYEQYF. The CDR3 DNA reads TGTGCCAGCAGCTTACGAAGGGGGGTGGGCGGGAGCTACGAGCAGTACTTC.

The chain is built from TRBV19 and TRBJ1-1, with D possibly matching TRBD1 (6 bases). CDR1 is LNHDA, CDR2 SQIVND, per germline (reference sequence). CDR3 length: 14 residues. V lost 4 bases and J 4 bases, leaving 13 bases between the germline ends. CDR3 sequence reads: CASSTQGISTEAFF. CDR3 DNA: TGTGCCAGTAGTACACAGGGAATTAGCACTGAAGCTTTCTTT.

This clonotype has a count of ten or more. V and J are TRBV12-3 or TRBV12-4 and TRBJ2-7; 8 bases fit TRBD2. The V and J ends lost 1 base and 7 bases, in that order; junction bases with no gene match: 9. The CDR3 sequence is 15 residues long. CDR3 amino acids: CASSLEVGGGREQYF. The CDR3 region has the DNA TGTGCCAGCAGTTTAGAGGTTGGCGGGGGGAGGGAGCAGTACTTC.

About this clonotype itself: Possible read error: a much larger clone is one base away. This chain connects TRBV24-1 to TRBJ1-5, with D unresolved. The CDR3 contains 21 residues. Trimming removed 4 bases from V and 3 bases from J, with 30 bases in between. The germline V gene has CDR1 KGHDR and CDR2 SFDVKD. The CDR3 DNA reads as TGTGCCACCAGTGACCGACCTGCTATACTGGACGGGCCCGACAACAATCAGCCCCAGCATTTT. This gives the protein CATSDRPAILDGPDNNQPQHF.

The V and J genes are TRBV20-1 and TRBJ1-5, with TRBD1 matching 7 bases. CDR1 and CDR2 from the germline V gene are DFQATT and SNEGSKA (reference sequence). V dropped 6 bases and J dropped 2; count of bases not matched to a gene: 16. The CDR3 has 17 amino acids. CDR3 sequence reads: CSAGRQGVSLGNQPQHF. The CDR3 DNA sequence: TGCAGTGCGGGGCGACAGGGTGTCTCTTTGGGCAATCAGCCCCAGCATTTT.

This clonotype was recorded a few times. This CDR3 is CASSDIAGTYEQYF. The CDR3 DNA reads TGCGCCAGCAGCGACATAGCGGGAACCTACGAGCAGTACTTC. J is TRBJ2-7 and V is TRBV5-1; 8 bases fit TRBD2. Trimming cost V 4 bases and J 2 bases; bases outside gene matches: 5. Germline V lookup: CDR1 SGHRS, CDR2 YFSETQ. The CDR3 covers 14 residues.

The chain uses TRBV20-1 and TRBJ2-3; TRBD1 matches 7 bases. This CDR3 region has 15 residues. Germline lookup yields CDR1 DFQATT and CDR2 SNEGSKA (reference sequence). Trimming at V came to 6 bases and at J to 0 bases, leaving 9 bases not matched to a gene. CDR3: CSASLGQSSTDTQYF. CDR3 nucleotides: TGCAGTGCGAGTTTGGGACAGTCTAGCACAGATACGCAGTATTTT.

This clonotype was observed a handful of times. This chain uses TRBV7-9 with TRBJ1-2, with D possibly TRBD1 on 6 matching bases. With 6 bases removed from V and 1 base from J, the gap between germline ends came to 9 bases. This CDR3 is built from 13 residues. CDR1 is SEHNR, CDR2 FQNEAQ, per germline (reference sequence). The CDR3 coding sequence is TGTGCCAGCAGGGACAGCAATAACTATGGCTACACCTTC. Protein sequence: CASRDSNNYGYTF. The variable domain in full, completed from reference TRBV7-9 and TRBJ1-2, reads DTGVSQNPRHKITKRGQNVTFRCDPISEHNRLYWYRQTLGQGPEFLTYFQNEAQLEKSRLLSDRFSAERPKGSFSTLEIQRTEQGDSAMYLCASRDSNNYGYTFGSGTRLTVV.